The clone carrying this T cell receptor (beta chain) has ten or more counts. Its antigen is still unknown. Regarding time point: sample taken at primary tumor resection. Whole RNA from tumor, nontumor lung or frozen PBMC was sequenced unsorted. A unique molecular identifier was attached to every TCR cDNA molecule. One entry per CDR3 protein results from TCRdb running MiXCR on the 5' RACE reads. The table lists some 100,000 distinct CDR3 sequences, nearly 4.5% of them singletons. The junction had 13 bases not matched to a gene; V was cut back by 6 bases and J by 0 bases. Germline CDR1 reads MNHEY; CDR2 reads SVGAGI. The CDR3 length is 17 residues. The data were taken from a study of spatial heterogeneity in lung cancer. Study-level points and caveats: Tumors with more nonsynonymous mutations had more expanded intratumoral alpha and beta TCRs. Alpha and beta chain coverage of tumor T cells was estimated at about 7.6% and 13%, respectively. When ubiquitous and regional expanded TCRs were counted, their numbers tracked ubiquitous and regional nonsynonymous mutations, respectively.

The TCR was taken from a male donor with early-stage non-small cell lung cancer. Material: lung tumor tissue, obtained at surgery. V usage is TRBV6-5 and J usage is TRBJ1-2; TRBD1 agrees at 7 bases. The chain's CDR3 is CASRRTLQGTANYGYTF. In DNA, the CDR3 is TGTGCCAGCAGGCGGACCCTACAGGGGACCGCTAACTATGGCTACACCTTC.